This T cell receptor beta chain was captured by sequencing in a study of cytomegalovirus exposure and HLA in healthy donors. It was with 60 Vbeta and 13 Jbeta primers that the PCR ran. TCRdb's table, derived via immunoSEQ multiplex PCR, lists solely in-frame clones and lacks some. The data show roughly 200,000 clones, with less than 85% seen just once and under 0.8% held by the top ten. The CDR3 contains 15 residues. CDR1 is MGHRA and CDR2 is YSYEKL in the germline V gene. V gave up 4 bases and J gave up 3 bases; unmatched junction bases: 2. The TCR originated in a man between 18 and 35 years old in good health and CMV-seronegative. The chain is built from TRBV4-1 and TRBJ2-7; 14 bases agree with TRBD2. The sample was PBMCs. CDR3 in amino acids: CASSPGTSGSYEQYF. In DNA, the CDR3 is TGCGCCAGCAGCCCCGGGACTAGCGGGAGCTACGAGCAGTACTTC.